Below are 17 T cell receptor beta chains sequenced from a single sample in a study of early T cells in non-severe SARS-CoV-2 infection. TCRdb independently ran MiXCR on the 5' RACE reads; one entry per CDR3 protein. The profile covers 50,000 to 65,000 distinct CDR3 sequences, with approximately 11% appearing a single time and less than 3.5% taken by the ten largest. The sequencing used whole blood, collected at baseline. The receptors here all came from an adult who was a healthcare worker with PCR-confirmed SARS-CoV-2 infection or an uninfected control (not recorded which).

The V gene is TRBV5-6, the J gene TRBJ2-7, with 7 bases fitting TRBD2. CDR3 length: 15 residues. Trimming at V came to 4 bases and at J to 4 bases, leaving 11 bases not matched to a gene. Looked up from germline, CDR1 is SGHDT and CDR2 is YYEEEE. The CDR3: CASSPPGGSAYEQYF. The CDR3 nucleotides are TGTGCCAGCAGCCCCCCGGGGGGTTCTGCTTACGAGCAGTACTTC. Complete variable domain (other parts from reference TRBV5-6 and TRBJ2-7): DAGVTQSPTHLIKTRGQQVTLRCSPKSGHDTVSWYQQALGQGPQFIFQYYEEEERQRGNFPDRFSGHQFPNYSSELNVNALLLGDSALYLCASSPPGGSAYEQYFGPGTRLTVT.

This clonotype was seen a handful of times. J is TRBJ2-2 and V is TRBV7-6; D might be TRBD2 (5 bases). CDR3 length: 16 residues. With 1 base removed from V and 3 bases from J, the gap between germline ends came to 12 bases. Germline assignment: CDR1 SGHVS and CDR2 FNYEAQ. The DNA for the CDR3 is TGTGCCAGCAGCTTAGACTCTCCGGGGTACACCGGGGAGCTGTTTTTT. Its translation: CASSLDSPGYTGELFF.

A few counts support this clonotype. V is TRBV9 and J is TRBJ1-1, with D possibly being TRBD1 (5 bases). Trimming took off 0 bases at V and 6 bases at J, with 12 bases between the two ends. The germline gives CDR1 SGDLS, CDR2 YYNGEE. The CDR3 has 14 amino acids. CDR3 coding DNA: TGTGCCAGCAGCGTAGGGGACTTTGGCCCTGAAGCTTTCTTT. This gives the protein CASSVGDFGPEAFF.

The gene calls are TRBV4-3 and TRBJ1-2; a possible D gene is TRBD1 (6 bases). This CDR3 region has 15 residues. In germline, CDR1 is LGHNA, CDR2 YSLEER. The germline V and J ends were trimmed by 1 base and 7 bases, with 16 bases remaining between them. CDR3 loop: CASSQVPPQGGGYTF. The CDR3 bases are TGCGCCAGCAGCCAAGTGCCCCCACAGGGTGGTGGCTACACCTTC.

The rearrangement links TRBV20-1 to TRBJ1-2; D not resolved. This CDR3 region has 13 residues. Germline V gene data show CDR1 as DFQATT and CDR2 as SNEGSKA (reference sequence). V was pared by 3 bases and J by 2 bases, with 10 bases between. The chain's CDR3 is CSASLPDNYGYTF. DNA for the CDR3: TGCAGTGCTAGTCTGCCAGACAACTATGGCTACACCTTC.

This clonotype was observed many times. The chain has TRBV6-1 and TRBJ1-2; D unresolved. This CDR3 has 12 amino acids. The V gene lost 8 bases and the J gene lost 6 bases, with 13 bases spanning the gap. In germline, CDR1 is MNHNS, CDR2 SASEGT. CDR3 amino acids: CASLMWENGYTF. In DNA, the CDR3 is TGTGCCAGCCTGATGTGGGAAAATGGCTACACCTTC.

This clonotype was observed a single time. Here the CDR3 reads CSAREGGNSPLHF. CDR3 nucleotides: TGCAGTGCTAGGGAAGGTGGGAATTCACCCCTCCACTTT. The rearrangement joins TRBV20-1 to TRBJ1-6; unclear D gene. The V gene's germline CDR1 is DFQATT and CDR2 SNEGSKA (reference sequence). CDR3 size: 13 residues. V lost 3 bases to trimming and J lost 7 bases, with 10 bases between them.

This sequence joins TRBV4-2 and TRBJ2-5; 13 bases agree with TRBD2. Trimming cost V 0 bases and J 4 bases; bases outside gene matches: 8. The CDR3 sequence is 18 residues long. CDR1 is LGHNA and CDR2 is YNFKEQ in the germline V gene. The CDR3 DNA reads as TGTGCCAGCAGCCAAGATCCGCCAACTAGCGGGGGGGCAGAGACCCAGTACTTC. Amino acids: CASSQDPPTSGGAETQYF.

The CDR3 nucleotides are TGTGCCAGCAGTTTGGATCAGCCCCAGCATTTT. Protein sequence: CASSLDQPQHF. The V call is TRBV12-3 or TRBV12-4, the J call TRBJ1-5; no reliable D call. The CDR3 loop spans 11 amino acids. V shed 3 bases and J shed 5 bases, with 2 bases lying between them.

A few counts support this clonotype. The rearrangement uses TRBV6-5 and TRBJ1-2, with a weak D call TRBD1 (5 bases). CDR1 and CDR2 (germline): MNHEY, SVGAGI. The CDR3 is made up of 14 amino acids. V was cut by 2 bases and J by 2 bases, with 9 bases left in between. The CDR3 nucleotides read TGTGCCAGCAGTTACGCCGACAGAAACTATGGCTACACCTTC. This gives the protein CASSYADRNYGYTF.

The chain joins TRBV18 to TRBJ2-7; TRBD1 aligns across 7 bases. V lost 5 bases to trimming and J lost 7 bases; unmatched junction nucleotides: 11. The length of the CDR3 is 14 residues. Germline V lookup: CDR1 KGHSH, CDR2 LQKENI. The CDR3 loop reads CASSVGRDSGEQYF. CDR3 in DNA: TGTGCCAGCTCAGTAGGCCGGGACAGTGGGGAGCAGTACTTC.

This clonotype was seen ten or more times. V is TRBV6-5 and J is TRBJ1-2; 8 nucleotides agree with TRBD1. This CDR3 comprises 16 residues. J gave up 0 bases and V 5 bases, and 8 bases lay outside the gene matches. The germline V gene has CDR1 MNHEY and CDR2 SVGAGI. The CDR3 region is CASSGDRGLSNYGYTF. In DNA form, the CDR3 reads TGTGCCAGCAGTGGCGACAGGGGCTTATCTAACTATGGCTACACCTTC.

The chain recombines TRBV18 with TRBJ2-7, with a weak D call TRBD1 (5 bases). CDR3 length: 14 amino acids. Germline values: CDR1 KGHSH, CDR2 LQKENI. V gave up 6 bases and J gave up 3 bases, with 15 bases separating them. The CDR3 sequence: CASSLSTANYEQYF. The CDR3, as DNA: TGTGCCAGCTCCCTATCGACAGCGAACTACGAGCAGTACTTC.

The chain is built from TRBV12-5 and TRBJ1-1; D uncertain. The CDR3 runs to 15 residues. Germline V gene data show CDR1 as LGHNT and CDR2 as FRNRAP. Trimming stripped 1 base from V and 4 bases from J, with 13 bases between. As DNA, the CDR3 is TGTGCTAGTGGTTTGGGACTTCATACTACCACTGAAGCTTTCTTT. It specifies CASGLGLHTTTEAFF. The full variable domain, rest sourced from reference TRBV12-5 and TRBJ1-1, is DARVTQTPRHKVTEMGQEVTMRCQPILGHNTVFWYRQTMMQGLELLAYFRNRAPLDDSGMPKDRFSAEMPDATLATLKIQPSEPRDSAVYFCASGLGLHTTTEAFFGQGTRLTVV.

The V gene is TRBV10-2, the J gene TRBJ2-2, with TRBD2 identical over 14 bases. The V segment lost 6 bases and the J segment 1 base; nucleotides outside the gene matches: 4. The CDR3 is 17 residues long. In germline, CDR1 is WSHSY, CDR2 SAAADI. The CDR3 region has the DNA TGCGCCAGCAGCTCCGGGACTAGCGGGGGGAACACCGGGGAGCTGTTTTTT. It yields the protein CASSSGTSGGNTGELFF.

Note on this clonotype: Germline and junction disagree at one end, which may indicate a read error. This chain joins TRBV11-2 and TRBJ1-4; TRBD1 is a possible D gene (5 bases). Germline lookup yields CDR1 SGHAT and CDR2 FQNNGV. This CDR3 region has 15 residues. CDR3 sequence: CVSSSAGWGDEKLFF. CDR3 sequence (DNA): TGTGTCAGCAGCTCCGCAGGGTGGGGGGATGAAAAACTGTTTTTT. Full variable domain (missing parts from reference TRBV11-2 and TRBJ1-4): EAGVAQSPRYKIIEKRQSVAFWCNPISGHATLYWYQQILGQGPKLLIQFQNNGVVDDSQLPKDRFSAERLKGVDSTLKIQPAKLEDSAVYLCVSSSAGWGDEKLFFGSGTQLSVL.

This clonotype was observed a few times. The DNA of the CDR3 is TGTGCCAGCAGTTCTTGGACAGGGAACGGCTACACCTTC. Its protein is CASSSWTGNGYTF. This chain joins TRBV6-5 and TRBJ1-2, with 8 nucleotides matching TRBD1. CDR3 length: 13 amino acids. Germline V gene lookup returns CDR1 MNHEY and CDR2 SVGAGI. With V trimmed by 4 bases and J by 8 bases, 6 bases remained unmatched.